This TCR beta chain was obtained from a study of neurological immune-mediated disorders (dated by TCRdb to the late 2010s). For context, the study as a whole: Peripheral blood TCR-beta repertoires from patients with HTLV-I-associated myelopathy (HAM/TSP), patients with multiple sclerosis, and healthy controls were compared in the study using UMI-based sequencing. The cohort was made up of around 70 subjects, consisting of some 14 HAM/TSP patients, some 34 multiple sclerosis patients and around 20 healthy controls. Longitudinal samples, technical triplicates and paired sorted CD4+ and CD8+ T-cell subsets, alongside PBMC samples, were included among the approximately 99 TCR-beta libraries.

cDNA synthesis used template-switch 5'RACE with a primer carrying a 10-nucleotide random unique molecular identifier tagging each TCR transcript. Every sequencing run yielded over 170 million TCR-beta sequences covering 15-18 subjects. Total RNA was extracted with the RNeasy kit. Using the KAPA Real-time Library Amplification kit, TCR-beta VDJ regions were amplified with primers for the TCR constant region and the 5'RACE anchor. A first PCR added sample indexes and Illumina adaptors, after which a second PCR increased the library yield. The roughly 650 bp TCR product was size-selected on a 2% E-gel SizeSelection system after Ampure bead purification. Before pooling, libraries had their quality checked on a Bioanalyzer, their concentration measured with Qubit, and their quantity determined with the Kapa Library Quantification kit. An Illumina HiSeq 2500 was used to sequence the libraries paired-end at 2 x 150 bp. To increase sequence diversity, about 25-31% phiX was spiked into each library pool. Turning to the authors' computational methods: Quality-filtered reads were processed with the UMI-based MiGEC pipeline, and over 75% of raw TCR sequences were removed by the MiGEC pipeline during error correction. VDJ genes were aligned to IMGT germline references, and clonotypes were defined by unique CDR3 amino acid sequence plus V-J genes. Clonal expansion, Shannon diversity and CDR3 relatedness (CalcPairwiseDistances, ClusterSamples) were evaluated with VDJtools, and phylogenetic trees were built with CLCbio workbench. Clones with at least 8 unique UMIs were defined as expanded, with this threshold being based on coefficient-of-variation modelling across technical triplicates. TCRdb trimmed the raw reads at Q25, called clones with MiXCR and kept productive beta chains. Rows are unified per CDR3 protein, each entry keeping the most common DNA and genes. Clone size and V and J calls follow TCRdb, not the original study. For this sample there are over 40,000 distinct CDR3 sequences; about 6% appear just once. Of the sample, around 0.55% falls within the top ten clones.

What the work shows at the level of the full study, not this receptor alone: No identical CDR3 amino acid sequences were shared among expanded clones across subjects, suggesting private TCR-beta repertoires in all groups. TCR clonal expansion was highest in HAM/TSP patients and lowest in MS patients, with MS patients falling below even healthy controls.

The healthy controls were volunteers from a blood bank in Maryland, USA. Sorted-subset TCR libraries were prepared from over 850,000 sorted CD4+ or CD8+ T cells. Peripheral blood was subjected to Ficoll-Hypaque density gradient centrifugation to isolate PBMCs, which were then cryopreserved in liquid nitrogen. Paired sorted CD4+ and CD8+ subsets came from healthy controls, HAM/TSP patients and MS patients. The germline V gene (reference sequence) sets CDR1 to DFQATT and CDR2 to SNEGSKA. Reading from cysteine to phenylalanine, the CDR3 counts 16 amino acids. The retained sequence is limited to the CDR3, 48 bases, with the frame set at the first base. V lost 0 bases and J lost 5 bases; the stretch between them is 16 bases long. This clonotype was seen ten or more times. This clone's antigen is unknown. Base quality data are lacking; no much larger clone is found one base away.

The origin of this receptor is a woman in her thirties or forties in good health. The sequenced sample consisted of CD4+ T cells from blood. Here the chain combines TRBV20-1 and TRBJ2-2; a tentative D call is TRBD2 (6 bases match). The CDR3 here reads CSARDQLARPTGELFF. In nucleotide form, the sequence is TGCAGTGCTAGAGATCAACTAGCCCGCCCAACCGGGGAGCTGTTTTTT.